This T cell receptor beta chain is from a study of OX40 agonist ivuxolimab in advanced cancers. Broader study findings: Expanded clones belonging to CD8+ T cells outnumbered, on average, those of CD4+. Low normalized T-cell clonal expansion was additionally recorded for some nonresponders.

The assay was immunoSEQ multiplex PCR, and TCRdb's table has in-frame clones only and misses some. This table has about 120,000 clones, roughly nine tenths appearing once. Germline CDR1 SGHDT, CDR2 YYEEEE. The CDR3 covers 11 residues. V lost 4 bases to trimming and J lost 5 bases, with 7 bases between them. Regarding this clone: Its antigen is as yet unknown.

This sequence joins TRBV5-6 and TRBJ2-7; D unclear. The sample in question was CD4+ or CD8+ T cells sorted from blood, obtained in a trial of the OX40 agonist ivuxolimab. The clonotype was recovered from an adult with an advanced solid tumor such as melanoma, head and neck, liver or kidney cancer. CDR3 sequence: CASSPGDEQYF. The CDR3 region has the DNA TGTGCCAGCAGCCCAGGTGACGAGCAGTACTTC. Full variable domain (rest looked up from reference TRBV5-6 and TRBJ2-7): DAGVTQSPTHLIKTRGQQVTLRCSPKSGHDTVSWYQQALGQGPQFIFQYYEEEERQRGNFPDRFSGHQFPNYSSELNVNALLLGDSALYLCASSPGDEQYFGPGTRLTVT.